This entry lists 23 T cell receptor beta chains sequenced from one sample in a study of a mutant IDH1 vaccine in newly diagnosed glioma. Generated by immunoSEQ multiplex PCR, the TCRdb table keeps only in-frame clones and is missing some. The sample contains 95,000 to 100,000 clones, roughly 90% of which appear only once. Time point meaning: baseline, week 1 (first vaccination visit). Treatment of the sample: pre-vaccination baseline after standard-of-care therapy. The sequences come from PBMCs, collected from a glioma patient treated with radiotherapy, temozolomide or both. The receptors shown here come from a woman between 50 and 59 years old with glioma.

This sequence joins TRBV9 and TRBJ1-1; 7 bases align to TRBD1. The V and J ends lost 0 bases and 1 base, in that order; junction bases with no gene match: 6. Germline V gives CDR1 SGDLS, CDR2 YYNGEE. The CDR3 loop spans 16 amino acids. The CDR3 nucleotides read TGTGCCAGCAGCGTAGGGTCGTGGACAGGGAACACTGAAGCTTTCTTT. It is translated as CASSVGSWTGNTEAFF. The complete variable domain, with remaining parts taken from reference TRBV9 and TRBJ1-1, reads DSGVTQTPKHLITATGQRVTLRCSPRSGDLSVYWYQQSLDQGLQFLIQYYNGEERAKGNILERFSAQQFPDLHSELNLSSLELGDSALYFCASSVGSWTGNTEAFFGQGTRLTVV.

In its sample, this clone was seen once. This rearrangement joins TRBV9 to TRBJ1-3; 9 positions agree with TRBD1. There are 16 residues in the CDR3. Germline-derived CDR1 and CDR2 are SGDLS and YYNGEE. Trimming took 1 base from V and 1 from J; bases not matched to a gene: 3. The chain's CDR3 is CASSVRGTGSGNTIYF. CDR3 bases: TGTGCCAGCAGCGTACGGGGGACAGGGTCTGGAAACACCATATATTTT. The whole variable domain, remainder taken from reference TRBV9 and TRBJ1-3, is DSGVTQTPKHLITATGQRVTLRCSPRSGDLSVYWYQQSLDQGLQFLIQYYNGEERAKGNILERFSAQQFPDLHSELNLSSLELGDSALYFCASSVRGTGSGNTIYFGEGSWLTVV.

The V and J genes are TRBV6-5 and TRBJ2-5, with D unclear. The CDR3 is 15 residues long. Per the germline V gene, CDR1 is MNHEY and CDR2 is SVGAGI. Trimming removed 2 bases at V and 2 bases at J, with 12 bases between. Written as DNA, the CDR3 is TGTGCCAGCAGTTACCAAACGGAAAAACAAGAGACCCAGTACTTC. Translated: CASSYQTEKQETQYF.

This clone was recorded a few times. V and J are TRBV4-1 and TRBJ1-1, with a possible D match to TRBD1 (6 bases). Germline assignment: CDR1 MGHRA and CDR2 YSYEKL. V lost 4 bases, J lost 0 bases, and 21 bases lay in between. CDR3 size: 18 residues. CDR3 loop: CASSPFLNPGQLNTEAFF. CDR3 sequence (DNA): TGCGCCAGCAGCCCTTTCCTCAACCCGGGACAACTGAACACTGAAGCTTTCTTT.

Notes on this clone: At one boundary the junction diverges from the germline segment, which might be a read error. The genes are TRBV5-6 and TRBJ1-2; no clear D gene. The V gene's germline CDR1 is SGHDT and CDR2 YYEEEE. The CDR3 is 14 residues long. CDR3 in DNA: TGTGCCAGCAGCTTGGACCAAAGCCCCTATCGCTACACCTTC. This codes for CASSLDQSPYRYTF.

This chain's CDR3 is CASSKTAKNIQYF. The CDR3 DNA reads as TGTGCCAGCAGTAAAACAGCCAAAAACATTCAGTACTTC. This chain links TRBV28 with TRBJ2-4; D remains unclear. From germline, CDR1 is MDHEN and CDR2 SYDVKM. The CDR3 loop spans 13 amino acids. Trimming cost V 5 bases and J 0 bases, with 5 bases left between them.

The gene calls are TRBV6-1 and TRBJ1-2, with D possibly TRBD1 on 5 matching bases. V was clipped by 5 bases and J by 7 bases, with 14 bases between them. Germline-derived CDR1 and CDR2 are MNHNS and SASEGT. This CDR3 comprises 13 residues. CDR3 DNA sequence: TGTGCCAGCAGTCCCTCCAGGGTCGGTGGCTACACCTTC. It specifies CASSPSRVGGYTF.

Concerning this clone itself: The sample holds other DNA sequences that translate to the same CDR3. The chain employs TRBV28 and TRBJ2-7; 9 positions match TRBD1. The CDR3 runs to 12 residues. J gave up 4 bases and V 7 bases, and 2 bases lay outside the gene matches. From germline, CDR1 is MDHEN and CDR2 SYDVKM. CDR3 nucleotides: TGTGCCAGCAACGGACAGGGGTACGAGCAGTACTTC. Protein sequence: CASNGQGYEQYF.

The genes are TRBV2 and TRBJ1-5; 7 bases agree with TRBD1. The junction had 5 bases not matched to a gene; V was cut back by 3 bases and J by 3 bases. Germline V lookup: CDR1 SNHLY, CDR2 FYNNEI. The CDR3 extends over 15 amino acids. The CDR3 here is CASSDEGANNQPQHF. In DNA, the CDR3 is TGTGCCAGCAGTGATGAGGGGGCGAACAATCAGCCCCAGCATTTT.

The chain links TRBV7-6 to TRBJ2-2; 7 nucleotides agree with TRBD1. The V gene end was trimmed by 5 bases and the J gene end by 7 bases; junction bases not matched to a gene: 7. This CDR3 spans 14 amino acids. From germline, CDR1 is SGHVS and CDR2 FNYEAQ. The CDR3 DNA follows: TGTGCCAGCAGCCCGCGACAGGGTTTCGGGGAGCTGTTTTTT. Protein sequence: CASSPRQGFGELFF.

This clone has a single count. The chain recombines TRBV9 with TRBJ1-2; 8 nucleotides align to TRBD1. The length of the CDR3 is 14 residues. The J segment lost 4 bases and the V segment lost 0 bases, leaving 2 bases of the junction unmatched. CDR1 is SGDLS, CDR2 YYNGEE, per germline. In DNA, the CDR3 is TGTGCCAGCAGCGTAGACAGGGGGGCCTATGGCTACACCTTC. Translated: CASSVDRGAYGYTF.

The rearrangement links TRBV2 to TRBJ2-7; D perhaps matches TRBD2 (6 bases). This CDR3 contains 14 residues. Looked up from germline, CDR1 is SNHLY and CDR2 is FYNNEI. Trimming took 11 bases from V and 5 from J, leaving 22 bases between them. The DNA for the CDR3 is TGTGCCGGAACAACTGGGGGGTACTCGGACGAGCAGTACTTC. It specifies CAGTTGGYSDEQYF.

This CDR3 reads CAISGGTSGSGGDEQFF. The CDR3, as DNA: TGTGCCATCAGTGGGGGGACTAGCGGGAGTGGAGGAGATGAGCAGTTCTTC. The chain has TRBV10-3 and TRBJ2-1; 14 bases fit TRBD2. The CDR3 covers 17 residues. With 4 bases clipped from V and 8 bases from J, the junction kept 10 bases outside the gene matches. The germline V gene has CDR1 ENHRY and CDR2 SYGVKD.

This chain uses TRBV5-6 with TRBJ2-3; D is perhaps TRBD1 (5 bases). V was trimmed by 2 bases and J by 2 bases, leaving 18 bases between them. Germline V gene data show CDR1 as SGHDT and CDR2 as YYEEEE. CDR3 length: 17 residues. The CDR3 reads CASSFFPSWGTTDTQYF. The CDR3 bases are TGTGCCAGCAGCTTCTTCCCCAGCTGGGGCACCACAGATACGCAGTATTTT.

The CDR3: CAWSFYDGKLFF. As DNA, the CDR3 is TGTGCCTGGAGTTTCTACGACGGAAAACTGTTTTTT. The V gene is TRBV30, the J gene TRBJ1-4; the D is unclear. Trimming took off 2 bases at V and 10 bases at J, with 11 bases between the two ends. The CDR3 has 12 residues. Germline CDR1 GTSNPN, CDR2 SVGIG (reference sequence).

The V and J genes are TRBV6-6 and TRBJ1-1; D remains unclear. The CDR3 is made up of 13 amino acids. The germline gives CDR1 MNHNY, CDR2 SVGAGI (reference sequence). The V end lost 6 bases, the J end lost 4 bases, and 12 bases lay between the germline ends. Here the CDR3 reads CASSQMRGTEAFF. In DNA form, the CDR3 reads TGTGCCAGCAGCCAGATGCGTGGCACTGAAGCTTTCTTT.

The chain recombines TRBV5-4 with TRBJ2-4; no clear D gene. The CDR3 spans 14 residues. Germline V gene data show CDR1 as SGHNT and CDR2 as YYREEE (reference sequence). Trimming took 0 bases from V and 0 from J, leaving 4 bases between them. The CDR3 sequence: CASSLGLAKNIQYF. Here the CDR3 DNA reads TGTGCCAGCAGCTTGGGTCTAGCCAAAAACATTCAGTACTTC.

The chain couples TRBV7-2 to TRBJ1-1, with 7 bases lining up with TRBD1. V shed 5 bases, J shed 0 bases, and the junction held 9 bases outside the gene matches. The germline gives CDR1 SGHTA, CDR2 FQGNSA. The CDR3 is made up of 16 amino acids. The CDR3 bases are TGTGCCAGCAGCCCCGACAGGGTAGCAGTGAACACTGAAGCTTTCTTT. Protein sequence: CASSPDRVAVNTEAFF. The full variable domain, rest sourced from reference TRBV7-2 and TRBJ1-1, is GAGVSQSPSNKVTEKGKDVELRCDPISGHTALYWYRQSLGQGLEFLIYFQGNSAPDKSGLPSDRFSAERTGGSVSTLTIQRTQQEDSAVYLCASSPDRVAVNTEAFFGQGTRLTVV.

DNA for the CDR3: TGCGCCAGCAGACACCCCGGGACGGGGTGGAACGAGCAGTACTTC. Translation: CASRHPGTGWNEQYF. The chain couples TRBV10-2 to TRBJ2-7, with D perhaps TRBD1 or TRBD2 (5 bases each). Germline values: CDR1 WSHSY, CDR2 SAAADI. The length of the CDR3 is 15 residues. Trimming pared 6 bases from V and 5 bases from J, leaving 20 bases between.

The chain joins TRBV28 to TRBJ2-2, with D hard to call. Germline values: CDR1 MDHEN, CDR2 SYDVKM. The V gene lost 3 bases and the J gene lost 0 bases, with 11 bases spanning the gap. The CDR3 length is 16 residues. CDR3 region: CASSFLGPPNTGELFF. Here the CDR3 DNA reads TGTGCCAGCAGTTTCCTCGGGCCCCCGAACACCGGGGAGCTGTTTTTT.

The chain recombines TRBV4-1 with TRBJ2-1; TRBD2 matches at 8 bases. The CDR3 has 20 residues. Unmatched junction bases numbered 15, after V lost 1 base and J lost 1 base. Germline CDR1 reads MGHRA; CDR2 reads YSYEKL. CDR3 region: CASSQASGSRTSRSYNEQFF. In DNA, the CDR3 is TGCGCCAGCAGCCAAGCCAGCGGGAGTAGAACGTCCCGATCCTACAATGAGCAGTTCTTC.

This sequence joins TRBV27 and TRBJ1-3; tentatively, D is TRBD1 (5 bases). V was pared by 2 bases and J by 8 bases, with 16 bases between. The CDR3 loop spans 15 amino acids. From germline, CDR1 is MNHEY and CDR2 SMNVEV (reference sequence). The CDR3 region has the DNA TGTGCCAGCAGTTTAAGGCAGGGCCAACCCCACACCATATATTTT. This codes for CASSLRQGQPHTIYF.

The V and J genes are TRBV30 and TRBJ2-3; D gene unclear. CDR3 size: 15 residues. Trimming cost V 4 bases and J 0 bases, with 14 bases left between them. Germline CDR1 and CDR2: GTSNPN and SVGIG (reference sequence). The CDR3 is CAWKRSVSSTDTQYF. In DNA, the CDR3 is TGTGCCTGGAAACGAAGTGTCTCTAGCACAGATACGCAGTATTTT.